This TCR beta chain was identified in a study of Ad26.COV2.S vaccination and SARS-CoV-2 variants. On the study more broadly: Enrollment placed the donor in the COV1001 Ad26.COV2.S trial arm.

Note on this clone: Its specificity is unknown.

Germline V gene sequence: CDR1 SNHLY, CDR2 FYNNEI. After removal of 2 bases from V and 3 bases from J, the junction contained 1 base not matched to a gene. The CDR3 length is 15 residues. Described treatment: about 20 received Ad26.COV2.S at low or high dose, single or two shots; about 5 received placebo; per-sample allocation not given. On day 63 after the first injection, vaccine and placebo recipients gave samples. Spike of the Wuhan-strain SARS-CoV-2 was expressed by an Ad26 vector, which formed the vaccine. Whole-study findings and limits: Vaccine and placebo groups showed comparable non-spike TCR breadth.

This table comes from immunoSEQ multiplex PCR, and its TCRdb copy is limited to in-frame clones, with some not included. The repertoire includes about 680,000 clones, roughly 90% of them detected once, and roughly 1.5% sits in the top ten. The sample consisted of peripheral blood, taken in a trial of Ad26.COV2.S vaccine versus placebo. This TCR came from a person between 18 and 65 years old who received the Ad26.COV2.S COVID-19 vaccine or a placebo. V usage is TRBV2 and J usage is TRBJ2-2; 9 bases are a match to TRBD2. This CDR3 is CASSELAGDTGELFF. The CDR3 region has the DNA TGTGCCAGCAGTGAATTAGCGGGGGACACCGGGGAGCTGTTTTTT. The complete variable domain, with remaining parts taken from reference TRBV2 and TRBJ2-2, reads EPEVTQTPSHQVTQMGQEVILRCVPISNHLYFYWYRQILGQKVEFLVSFYNNEISEKSEIFDDQFSVERPDGSNFTLKIRSTKLEDSAMYFCASSELAGDTGELFFGEGSRLTVL.